These 20 T cell receptor beta chains were sequenced from one sample in a study of spatial heterogeneity in lung cancer. Time point reported: sample taken at primary tumor resection. Unsorted samples of tumor, nontumor lung or frozen PBMC had their whole RNA sequenced. TCRdb reprocessed the 5' RACE reads via MiXCR and lists one record per CDR3 protein. This table holds 50,000 to 55,000 distinct CDR3 sequences, roughly 7% found once. The source material was PBMCs, sampled at surgery. These receptors all stem from a female donor with early-stage non-small cell lung cancer.

This chain joins TRBV20-1 and TRBJ1-2, with 7 bases aligning to TRBD1. The CDR3 is made up of 11 amino acids. V lost 7 bases to trimming and J lost 8 bases; unmatched junction nucleotides: 7. CDR1 and CDR2 (germline): DFQATT, SNEGSKA (reference sequence). The CDR3 loop is CSGKGALGYTF. The CDR3 DNA reads TGCAGTGGAAAGGGGGCGCTGGGCTACACCTTC.

This rearrangement joins TRBV29-1 to TRBJ1-4; 8 nucleotides match TRBD1. Trimming at V came to 7 bases and at J to 0 bases, leaving 13 bases not matched to a gene. Germline CDR1 reads SQVTM; CDR2 reads ANQGSEA. CDR3 size: 17 residues. As DNA, the CDR3 is TGCAGCGCCAGGACAGGGAACTACCCTGCAACTAATGAAAAACTGTTTTTT. It yields the protein CSARTGNYPATNEKLFF.

On this clonotype itself: With a much larger clone just one base away, this may be a read error. The chain has TRBV20-1 and TRBJ2-7; 9 bases map to TRBD1. Trimming cost V 5 bases and J 6 bases; bases outside gene matches: 11. This CDR3 comprises 14 residues. Germline CDR1 and CDR2: DFQATT and SNEGSKA (reference sequence). Here the CDR3 DNA reads TGCAGTGCTGGATCCGGGACAGGGTATTTCGAGCAGTACTTC. Protein sequence: CSAGSGTGYFEQYF.

This clonotype has a count of ten or more. This chain joins TRBV20-1 and TRBJ2-3, with 9 bases aligning to TRBD2. Trimming cost V 8 bases and J 1 base; bases outside gene matches: 16. The germline V gene encodes CDR1 DFQATT and CDR2 SNEGSKA (reference sequence). The CDR3 is 17 residues long. CDR3 nucleotides: TGCAGTCAACTCGGGACTAGCCTTATAGGGGGCACAGATACGCAGTATTTT. Protein: CSQLGTSLIGGTDTQYF.

This clonotype was found many times. The chain employs TRBV12-3 or TRBV12-4 and TRBJ1-2; 8 bases line up with TRBD1. CDR3 length: 12 amino acids. J was trimmed by 7 bases and V by 8 bases; bases with no gene match: 6. The CDR3 loop is CASSGQGSGYTF. CDR3 sequence (DNA): TGTGCCAGCTCTGGACAGGGAAGTGGCTACACCTTC.

The chain couples TRBV20-1 to TRBJ1-2; D is possibly TRBD1 (5 bases). The CDR3 has 12 amino acids. Per germline, CDR1 DFQATT and CDR2 SNEGSKA (reference sequence). Deletions cut 4 bases from V and 4 bases from J, with 10 bases between. Here the CDR3 DNA reads TGCAGTGCTACCCGGACAACCTATGGCTACACCTTC. This codes for CSATRTTYGYTF.

This clonotype was seen a handful of times. The rearrangement joins TRBV20-1 to TRBJ2-2; 9 positions agree with TRBD2. With 4 bases clipped from V and 7 bases from J, the junction kept 13 bases outside the gene matches. Germline V CDR1 and CDR2: DFQATT, SNEGSKA (reference sequence). This CDR3 comprises 16 residues. CDR3 in DNA: TGCAGTGCTAAAAGATCAGCGGGGGGCCCTGGCGGGGAGCTGTTTTTT. Translating it yields CSAKRSAGGPGGELFF.

This clonotype was observed many times. The V and J genes are TRBV9 and TRBJ1-6; 9 bases match TRBD1. V was clipped by 4 bases and J by 11 bases; unmatched bases: 7. Germline V gene lookup returns CDR1 SGDLS and CDR2 YYNGEE. CDR3 length: 14 residues. In nucleotides, the CDR3 is TGTGCCAGCAGCCTCGGGACAGGGAGGGCACCCCTCCACTTT. Translation: CASSLGTGRAPLHF.

For this clonotype: A much larger clone sits a single nucleotide away, making a read error possible. The chain links TRBV5-5 to TRBJ2-3, with TRBD2 as a possible D gene (5 bases). Per germline, CDR1 SGHKS and CDR2 YYEKEE (reference sequence). V was pared by 6 bases and J by 8 bases, with 16 bases between. CDR3 length: 13 amino acids. The CDR3 reads CASTTNWGVTQYF. The CDR3 region has the DNA TGTGCCAGCACTACAAATTGGGGAGTTACGCAGTATTTT.

This clonotype came up many times. The rearrangement links TRBV7-9 to TRBJ2-1; D not resolved. Between the trimmed V and J ends, which lost 5 bases and 9 bases, there was a span of 8 bases. This CDR3 comprises 11 residues. Germline CDR1 reads SEHNR; CDR2 reads FQNEAQ (reference sequence). CDR3 nucleotide sequence: TGTGCCAGCAGCCCTAACCTTGAGCAGTTCTTC. Protein product: CASSPNLEQFF.

This clonotype was observed many times. The V and J genes are TRBV29-1 and TRBJ2-7, with no clear D. Germline CDR1 and CDR2: SQVTM and ANQGSEA. The length of the CDR3 is 13 residues. This CDR3 is CSVKDPSSYEQYF. The CDR3 bases are TGCAGTGTAAAAGACCCCTCCTCCTACGAGCAGTACTTC.

At least ten counts were recorded for this clonotype. This chain uses TRBV30 with TRBJ2-1; D is undetermined. V shed 3 bases and J shed 6 bases, with 18 bases lying between them. This CDR3 region has 15 residues. Germline CDR1 reads GTSNPN; CDR2 reads SVGIG (reference sequence). DNA of the CDR3: TGTGCCTGGAGAGGCGGTCTAGGTGTTGGCAATGAGCAGTTCTTC. This encodes CAWRGGLGVGNEQFF.

As regards this clonotype: It may be a read error: a sequence one base away is much more abundant. The chain joins TRBV28 to TRBJ1-3, with 8 bases identical to TRBD1. The CDR3 covers 15 residues. Germline CDR1 reads MDHEN; CDR2 reads SYDVKM. The CDR3 reads CVSSQAGGPGNTIYF. The CDR3 region has the DNA TGTGTCAGCAGCCAGGCAGGGGGCCCTGGAAACACCATATATTTT.

The sample holds a few counts of this clonotype. This chain uses TRBV7-9 with TRBJ1-2; weak D call: TRBD1 (5 bases). Between the trimmed V and J ends, which lost 7 bases and 7 bases, there was a span of 22 bases. Germline V gives CDR1 SEHNR, CDR2 FQNEAQ (reference sequence). This CDR3 has 15 amino acids. CDR3 nucleotides: TGTGCCAGCACCAAAGAGGGGTTGAGGCTTTTTGGCTACACCTTC. Its translation: CASTKEGLRLFGYTF.

This clonotype has more than one count but fewer than ten. V gene TRBV7-2 combines with J gene TRBJ1-2; a weak D match, TRBD1 (6 bases). The germline V gene encodes CDR1 SGHTA and CDR2 FQGNSA. Between the trimmed V and J ends, which lost 1 base and 6 bases, there was a span of 24 bases. The CDR3 consists of 18 residues. CDR3 region: CASSLEGLASHRVDGYTF. The CDR3 DNA follows: TGTGCCAGCAGCTTAGAGGGTTTGGCATCCCACAGGGTGGATGGCTACACCTTC. The entire variable domain, with the rest obtained from reference TRBV7-2 and TRBJ1-2, is as follows: GAGVSQSPSNKVTEKGKDVELRCDPISGHTALYWYRQSLGQGLEFLIYFQGNSAPDKSGLPSDRFSAERTGGSVSTLTIQRTQQEDSAVYLCASSLEGLASHRVDGYTFGSGTRLTVV.

This clonotype has ten or more counts. The genes are TRBV7-2 and TRBJ1-4, with 7 bases that match TRBD1. The CDR3 is made up of 14 amino acids. V shed 4 bases and J 5 bases; nucleotides not matched to a gene: 4. Germline V gene data show CDR1 as SGHTA and CDR2 as FQGNSA. CDR3 sequence: CASSYLTGNEKLFF. The CDR3 nucleotides read TGTGCCAGCAGCTACCTGACAGGGAATGAAAAACTGTTTTTT.

This sequence joins TRBV12-3 or TRBV12-4 and TRBJ1-1; D is possibly TRBD1 (6 bases). The CDR3 is made up of 15 amino acids. With 2 bases removed from V and 4 bases from J, the gap between germline ends came to 14 bases. In nucleotides, the CDR3 is TGTGCCAGCAGTTTAACACAGGGATTGGGCACTGAAGCTTTCTTT. Protein: CASSLTQGLGTEAFF.

This clonotype was seen only a few times. The chain combines TRBV24-1 with TRBJ2-3; maybe TRBD2 (5 bases). V was pared by 0 bases and J by 0 bases, with 9 bases between. Germline CDR1 reads KGHDR; CDR2 reads SFDVKD. There are 16 residues in the CDR3. This CDR3 is CATSDLAGTSTDTQYF. CDR3 in DNA: TGTGCCACCAGTGATTTGGCGGGTACTAGCACAGATACGCAGTATTTT.

This clonotype was seen only a few times. The chain links TRBV4-2 to TRBJ1-5; D is possibly TRBD1 (6 bases). The V and J ends lost 0 bases and 7 bases respectively, with 13 bases between them. Germline lookup yields CDR1 LGHNA and CDR2 YNFKEQ. The CDR3 sequence is 15 residues long. The CDR3 protein is CASSQDSGVRQPQHF. CDR3 DNA: TGTGCCAGCAGCCAAGATTCAGGGGTGAGGCAGCCCCAGCATTTT.

This clonotype was seen repeatedly, ten times or more. The chain carries TRBV5-1 and TRBJ2-5; D ambiguous. CDR1 is SGHRS and CDR2 is YFSETQ in the germline V gene. The CDR3 has 14 residues. Trimming removed 2 bases at V and 5 bases at J, with 13 bases between. DNA for the CDR3: TGCGCCAGCAGCTTTGGCAGCTATGTGGAGACCCAGTACTTC. This sequence encodes CASSFGSYVETQYF. The full variable domain, rest sourced from reference TRBV5-1 and TRBJ2-5, is KAGVTQTPRYLIKTRGQQVTLSCSPISGHRSVSWYQQTPGQGLQFLFEYFSETQRNKGNFPGRFSGRQFSNSRSEMNVSTLELGDSALYLCASSFGSYVETQYFGPGTRLLVL.